Listed below are T cell receptor beta chains from one sample, sequenced in a study of T cells after yellow fever vaccination. From the 5' RACE reads, TCRdb called clonotypes with MiXCR, one entry per CDR3 protein. Here the sample spans 300,000 or so distinct CDR3 sequences, less than 9.5% being singletons. The source material was CD4+ T cells sorted from PBMCs, sampled 5 days after the yellow fever booster vaccination. All receptors come from a man younger than 35 who received the YFV17D yellow fever vaccine. Each CDR3 is given with its conserved first and last residue. D genes are given only for firm matches. The size field is filled for only some rows; it gives once, few, many or a size class.

>.|TRBJ1-1|few|TRBV9
TGTGCCAGCAGCGTAAGAGCTTTCTTT
CASSVRAFF
>.|TRBJ2-4|few|TRBV3-1
TGTGCCAGCAGCCAAGATCGACGGGTTCAGTACTTC
CASSQDRRVQYF
>TRBD1|TRBJ1-1|few|TRBV5-4
TGTGCCAGCAGCTTGTCTTGGACAGGTCCTAGAGAAGCTTTCTTT
CASSLSWTGPREAFF
>TRBD1|TRBJ2-1|few|TRBV4-1
TGCGCCAGCAGCCAGCTAGTACAGGGGAAGCAGTTCTTC
CASSQLVQGKQFF
>.|TRBJ2-4|.|TRBV12-3/TRBV12-4
TGTGCCAGCAGTTTAGGAGTAGGGCAATACTTC
CASSLGVGQYF
>TRBD2|TRBJ2-1|few|TRBV4-3
TGCGCCAGCAGCCAAGACCCCCCTCTCGGGGGGGGCCCCAATGAGCAGTTCTTC
CASSQDPPLGGGPNEQFF
>.|TRBJ1-5|.|TRBV7-2
TGTGCCAGCAGCTTCGGACCTCCTACCCATCAGCCCCAGCATTTT
CASSFGPPTHQPQHF
>.|TRBJ2-4|few|TRBV7-2
TGTGCCAGCAGCTCTTCGGGGGACATTCAGTACTTC
CASSSSGDIQYF
>TRBD1|TRBJ1-6|.|TRBV14
TGTGCCAGCAGTCCCACGGACAGGAGCTCCTATAATTCACCCCTCCACTTT
CASSPTDRSSYNSPLHF
>.|TRBJ2-5|.|TRBV6-6
TGTGCCAGCAGTTACGAGACATTTCCCACCCAGTACTTC
CASSYETFPTQYF
>.|TRBJ2-1|few|TRBV5-1
TGCGCCAGCAGCTTGGGGCGGCAGAGCTCCTACAATGAGCAGTTCTTC
CASSLGRQSSYNEQFF
>.|TRBJ2-2|few|TRBV7-9
TGTGCCAGCAGCTTCACGGGGCCCGGGGAGCTGTTTTTT
CASSFTGPGELFF
>.|TRBJ2-7|few|TRBV7-9
TGTGCCAGCAGACAAACCCAGGAAGGGTTCGAGCAGTACTTC
CASRQTQEGFEQYF
>TRBD1|TRBJ1-1|few|TRBV6-5
TGTGCCAGATTGGACAGGGGGATCATGAACACTGAAGCTTTCTTT
CARLDRGIMNTEAFF
>.|TRBJ2-2|.|TRBV4-2
TGTGCCAGCAGCCAAGAACCGGGACAGAACACCGGGGAGCTGTTTTTT
CASSQEPGQNTGELFF
>.|TRBJ2-2|.|TRBV7-3
TGTGCCAGCAGCTTAAACGGCATTCCGGTCGCCGGGGAGCTGTTTTTT
CASSLNGIPVAGELFF